Listed below are T cell receptor beta chains from one sample, sequenced in a study of T cell repertoires in cytomegalovirus infection. Each CDR3 protein gets one entry after TCRdb re-called the reads with MiXCR. The sample lists 680,000 or so distinct CDR3 sequences; approximately 33% were seen once. These receptors lack a known antigen. The material was cultured PBMCs, obtained from culture after CMV antigen stimulation. The receptors were sampled from a human donor in good health (CMV status not recorded). Some clones in this sample may be carry-over from other donors' samples. The CDR3 runs from the conserved cysteine through the conserved F or W. A D gene is named only where the DNA matches it firmly. Rows give clone size only sometimes, using once, few, many, or a class for an expanded clone.

TRBV18,NA,TRBJ1-1,many,TGTGCCAGCACACAGGGAAGGGAAGTTCTGGGGACTGAAGCTTTCTTT,CASTQGREVLGTEAFF
TRBV4-1,TRBD2,TRBJ2-5,few,TGCGCCAGCAGCTCACTAGCGGGAGGGCGGGTGACCCAGTACTTC,CASSSLAGGRVTQYF
TRBV5-1,NA,TRBJ2-3,NA,TGCGCCAGCAGCCCAACAGGGATTAACACAGATACGCAGTATTTT,CASSPTGINTDTQYF
TRBV7-8,TRBD2,TRBJ2-7,NA,TGTGCCAGCAGCCCAAATCCTGGGAGGGAAGTACGTCGGTACGAGCAGTACTTC,CASSPNPGREVRRYEQYF
TRBV12-3/TRBV12-4,TRBD2,TRBJ2-5,NA,TGTGCCAGCAGTTTAGAGACTAGCGGGAGTAGAGAGACCCAGTACTTC,CASSLETSGSRETQYF
TRBV12-5,TRBD2,TRBJ2-1,NA,TGTGCTAGTGGCGCTACTCCGGGGGGAGGAAACTACAATGAGCAGTTCTTC,CASGATPGGGNYNEQFF
TRBV7-2,NA,TRBJ1-2,NA,TGTGCCAGCAGCTTTGTGGCCGGCTACACCTTC,CASSFVAGYTF
TRBV20-1,TRBD2,TRBJ2-1,NA,TGCAGGGCGGCTAGCGGTGTGACCTACAATGAGCAGTTCTTC,CRAASGVTYNEQFF
TRBV5-4,TRBD2,TRBJ2-1,NA,TGTGCCAGCAGCTTGGATAGCGGGTTTATAGATGAGCAGTTCTTC,CASSLDSGFIDEQFF
TRBV12-3/TRBV12-4,NA,TRBJ2-5,many,TGTGCCAGCAGCTTAGGCGACAGCCAAGAGACCCAGTACTTC,CASSLGDSQETQYF
TRBV19,NA,TRBJ1-2,NA,TGTGCCAGTAGTTGGAGTGGACAGTATGGCTACACCTTC,CASSWSGQYGYTF
TRBV7-2,NA,TRBJ1-1,many,TGTGCCAGCAGCTTCCAGGGAGTAGAAGCTTTCTTT,CASSFQGVEAFF
TRBV7-6,TRBD1,TRBJ1-1,many,TGTGCCAGCAGCCCGACTCGGACAGGTCGGATCACTGAAGCTTTCTTT,CASSPTRTGRITEAFF
TRBV20-1,TRBD2,TRBJ2-7,NA,TGCAGTGCTGCCCCCCCGAGCGGGAGGGGTTCCCACGAGCAGTACTTC,CSAAPPSGRGSHEQYF
TRBV28,NA,TRBJ2-3,NA,TGTGCCAGCACCGGTCGGACAGGGAGGGCAGATACGCAGTATTTT,CASTGRTGRADTQYF
TRBV7-2,NA,TRBJ1-5,few,TGTGCCAGCAGCTTAGTAACAGTATTTAATCAGCCCCAGCATTTT,CASSLVTVFNQPQHF
TRBV7-9,TRBD1,TRBJ1-5,NA,TGTGCCAGCAGCCAGGGGACAGGGCGAAATCAGCCCCAGCATTTT,CASSQGTGRNQPQHF
TRBV7-2,NA,TRBJ2-1,many,TGTGCCAGCAGCTTAGGGCCCCCGCCCGGGGGGTTCTTC,CASSLGPPPGGFF
TRBV7-8,NA,TRBJ2-7,once,TGTGCCAGCAGCTTTCGTTTAGGGACGGCCTACGAGCAGTACTTC,CASSFRLGTAYEQYF
TRBV7-6,NA,TRBJ2-2,few,TGTGCCAGCTTTTTCGGGGAGAGTAGCACCGGGGAGCTGTTTTTT,CASFFGESSTGELFF
TRBV7-9,TRBD1,TRBJ2-2,NA,TGTGCCAGCAGCGATCAGGGGGCGTTCTCCACCGGGGAGCTGTTTTTT,CASSDQGAFSTGELFF
TRBV7-2,TRBD1,TRBJ2-5,few,TGTGCCAGCAGCTTGCGGGACAGGCCGTTCCAAGAGACCCAGTACTTC,CASSLRDRPFQETQYF
TRBV20-1,NA,TRBJ1-5,NA,TGCAGTGCTAGAGACCCCCAGGTTAATCAGCCCCAGCATTTT,CSARDPQVNQPQHF
TRBV7-2,TRBD2,TRBJ2-2,NA,TGTGCCAGCAGCTTTTCTAGCGGGAGCTATATCGGGGAGCTGTTTTTT,CASSFSSGSYIGELFF
TRBV20-1,TRBD1,TRBJ1-1,few,TGCAGTGCTAGAAAGGACAGGGGGCCGGGCACTGAAGCTTTCTTT,CSARKDRGPGTEAFF
TRBV7-2,TRBD2,TRBJ2-2,NA,TGTGCCAGCAGCCCGTGGACTAGTAGGGCCGGGGAGCTGTTTTTT,CASSPWTSRAGELFF
TRBV5-6,NA,TRBJ2-1,NA,TGTGCCAGCAGCGACTCCCTCAATGAGCAGTTCTTC,CASSDSLNEQFF
TRBV7-2,NA,TRBJ1-5,many,TGTGCCAGCAGCCCGAGGGTGGGTGGGGGTCAGCCCCAGCATTTT,CASSPRVGGGQPQHF
TRBV5-5,NA,TRBJ1-1,NA,TGTGCCAGCAGCTTGGTCTACAGGGACCCTGAAGCTTTCTTT,CASSLVYRDPEAFF
TRBV12-3/TRBV12-4,NA,TRBJ1-5,NA,TGTGCCAGCAGTGTCAATTGGGGTGCGGATCAGCCCCAGCATTTT,CASSVNWGADQPQHF
TRBV7-9,NA,TRBJ2-4,few,TGTGCCAGCAGCTCCATTGAAGGACAGAGCCAAAAAAACATTCAGTACTTC,CASSSIEGQSQKNIQYF